This passage covers 20 T cell receptor beta chains from one sample sequenced in a study of blood T cells in healthy people across ages. Sample-barcoded 5' priming and a J-beta primer mix drove a second PCR of about 7 to 12 cycles. TCRdb redid the calling of the 5' RACE reads with MiXCR, one entry per CDR3 protein. The sample holds some 1,000,000 distinct CDR3 sequences, almost 25% seen once. The sample was also linked to a second study, of T cells of mothers and their children.

Sample: blood. These receptor sequences come from a girl under 10 years old in good health.

This clonotype showed up just a few times. V usage is TRBV5-5 and J usage is TRBJ2-5; D is unresolved. Near its end, the DNA agrees better with TRBJ2-1, so the J call may be wrong. This CDR3 spans 13 amino acids. Per germline, CDR1 SGHKS and CDR2 YYEKEE (reference sequence). Written as DNA, the CDR3 is TGTGCCAGCAGCTTCGTCCTGGCGGATGAGCAGTTCTTC. It encodes CASSFVLADEQFF.

The chain has TRBV4-3 and TRBJ2-6; weak D call: TRBD2 (5 bases). The CDR3 consists of 17 residues. Germline V gene data show CDR1 as LGHNA and CDR2 as YSLEER. The ends were cut back, 0 bases at V and 2 bases at J, with 11 bases in the middle. The CDR3 reads CASSQDLMGAGANVLTF. The CDR3 DNA follows: TGCGCCAGCAGCCAAGATTTGATGGGAGCTGGGGCCAACGTCCTGACTTTC.

A few counts support this clonotype. At one end, the junction sequence differs from germline, possibly due to a read error. The rearrangement joins TRBV7-2 to TRBJ2-2; 7 bases agree with TRBD2. Germline-derived CDR1 and CDR2 are SGHTA and FQGNSA. The CDR3 is 16 amino acids. Here the CDR3 DNA reads TGTGCCAGCAGCTTAGTGGGAGGGACGAACACCGGGGAGCTGCTTTTT. It encodes CASSLVGGTNTGELLF.

This clonotype came up a few times. The V and J genes are TRBV7-9 and TRBJ2-1; TRBD1 or TRBD2 may be the D gene (6 bases each). Per the germline V gene, CDR1 is SEHNR and CDR2 is FQNEAQ (reference sequence). Trimming took off 4 bases at V and 10 bases at J, with 11 bases between the two ends. The CDR3 is 12 amino acids. Here the CDR3 DNA reads TGTGCCAGCAGCTCAGGGGAGGACGAGCAGTTCTTC. Translation: CASSSGEDEQFF.

V and J are TRBV2 and TRBJ2-5; tentative D call: TRBD2 (6 bases). The CDR3 has 12 amino acids. The germline V gene has CDR1 SNHLY and CDR2 FYNNEI. Trimming removed 8 bases from V and 9 bases from J, with 16 bases in between. DNA for the CDR3: TGTGCCAGCGAGGGGACGGGGGTTGCCCAGTACTTC. Amino acids: CASEGTGVAQYF.

V is TRBV6-1 and J is TRBJ2-3; D gene uncertain. Germline values: CDR1 MNHNS, CDR2 SASEGT. Trimming stripped 2 bases from V and 5 bases from J, with 11 bases between. This CDR3 region has 14 residues. CDR3 sequence reads: CASSEPGLEDTQYF. The CDR3, as DNA: TGTGCCAGCAGTGAACCAGGTTTAGAAGATACGCAGTATTTT.

The chain's CDR3 is CATSTRGPQETQYF. For the CDR3, the DNA is TGTGCCACCAGTACAAGGGGGCCCCAAGAGACCCAGTACTTC. V and J are TRBV15 and TRBJ2-5, with 7 positions matching TRBD1. The CDR3 covers 14 residues. J lost 1 base, V lost 6 bases, and 5 bases had no gene match. Germline assignment: CDR1 LNHNV and CDR2 YYDKDF (reference sequence). Full variable domain (remainder filled in from reference TRBV15 and TRBJ2-5): DAMVIQNPRYQVTQFGKPVTLSCSQTLNHNVMYWYQQKSSQAPKLLFHYYDKDFNNEADTPDNFQSRRPNTSFCFLDIRSPGLGDTAMYLCATSTRGPQETQYFGPGTRLLVL.

The table lists this clonotype with many counts. The gene calls are TRBV7-2 and TRBJ2-2, with D possibly being TRBD1 or TRBD2 (5 bases each). This CDR3 region has 13 residues. Per germline, CDR1 SGHTA and CDR2 FQGNSA. The germline V and J ends were trimmed by 5 bases and 5 bases, with 9 bases remaining between them. This CDR3 is CASSPWGTGELFF. CDR3 nucleotide sequence: TGTGCCAGCAGCCCATGGGGGACCGGGGAGCTGTTTTTT.

This clonotype turned up a few times. The germline gene is not matched at one end of the junction; a read error may be the cause. The V call is TRBV7-9, the J call TRBJ2-7, with 7 bases fitting TRBD1. The germline V gene encodes CDR1 SEHNR and CDR2 FQNEAQ (reference sequence). CDR3 size: 14 residues. CDR3 DNA: TGTGCCAGCAGCCCAGGGACAGTGATTTACGAACAGTACTTC. Translating gives CASSPGTVIYEQYF.

This clonotype was counted between two and nine times. One junction end does not reproduce the germline sequence, and a read error may be involved. CDR3 region: CACSPITDREGYGYTF. The CDR3, as DNA: TGTGCCTGCAGTCCTATAACTGACAGGGAGGGGTATGGCTACACCTTC. J is TRBJ1-2 and V is TRBV12-3 or TRBV12-4; 7 nucleotides line up with TRBD1. CDR3 length equals 16 residues.

This clonotype has at least ten counts. The chain joins TRBV5-1 to TRBJ2-5; TRBD1 agrees at 8 bases. V lost 1 base and J lost 1; bases outside the gene matches: 3. Per germline, CDR1 SGHRS and CDR2 YFSETQ. This CDR3 is built from 15 residues. The CDR3 spells CASSLQGQAQETQYF. CDR3 nucleotide sequence: TGCGCCAGCAGCTTGCAGGGACAGGCCCAAGAGACCCAGTACTTC.

The chain employs TRBV9 and TRBJ2-1, with 10 bases that match TRBD2. This CDR3 has 18 residues. Trimming cost V 1 base and J 5 bases; bases outside gene matches: 12. CDR1 and CDR2 from the germline V gene are SGDLS and YYNGEE. The CDR3 sequence is CASSVIAGGPNKDNEQFF. In DNA, the CDR3 is TGTGCCAGCAGCGTAATAGCGGGGGGCCCCAACAAAGACAATGAGCAGTTCTTC.

Only a few counts were recorded for this clonotype. The J gene is TRBJ2-3, the V gene TRBV12-5; D not certain. Germline V gene data show CDR1 as LGHNT and CDR2 as FRNRAP. The CDR3 runs 15 residues. V lost 1 base and J 5 bases, leaving 13 bases between the germline ends. Written as DNA, the CDR3 is TGTGCTAGTGGTTTGGGCGGAAAAATGGGAGATACGCAGTATTTT. Protein product: CASGLGGKMGDTQYF.

This clonotype was observed a few times. The rearrangement uses TRBV20-1 and TRBJ1-1; the D is unclear. The CDR3 has 12 residues. Germline V lookup: CDR1 DFQATT, CDR2 SNEGSKA (reference sequence). V dropped 1 base and J dropped 6 bases, with 9 bases sitting between them. CDR3 protein: CSARGVRAEAFF. CDR3 sequence (DNA): TGCAGTGCTAGAGGCGTCCGAGCTGAAGCTTTCTTT.

This chain connects TRBV20-1 to TRBJ1-2; 7 nucleotides line up with TRBD1. V lost 7 bases, J lost 5 bases, and 13 bases stayed unmatched. The CDR3 is 14 amino acids. Germline CDR1 reads DFQATT; CDR2 reads SNEGSKA (reference sequence). CDR3: CSVRQGPARYGYTF. Written as DNA, the CDR3 is TGCAGTGTAAGACAGGGCCCCGCGCGGTATGGCTACACCTTC.

This clonotype was seen a few times. The chain employs TRBV15 and TRBJ2-2; D unresolved. The CDR3 sequence is 15 residues long. The V and J ends lost 1 base and 1 base respectively, with 7 bases between them. The germline CDR1 and CDR2 sequences are LNHNV and YYDKDF (reference sequence). The CDR3 DNA follows: TGTGCCACCAGCAGAGCGCTCCTGAACACCGGGGAGCTGTTTTTT. As protein: CATSRALLNTGELFF. The whole variable domain, filled in from reference TRBV15 and TRBJ2-2, reads DAMVIQNPRYQVTQFGKPVTLSCSQTLNHNVMYWYQQKSSQAPKLLFHYYDKDFNNEADTPDNFQSRRPNTSFCFLDIRSPGLGDTAMYLCATSRALLNTGELFFGEGSRLTVL.

The CDR3 loop reads CSAREVGLAGLNEQFF. The CDR3 DNA is TGCAGTGCTAGAGAGGTCGGACTAGCGGGGTTAAATGAGCAGTTCTTC. The rearrangement uses TRBV20-1 and TRBJ2-5, with 12 positions matching TRBD2. TRBJ2-1 explains the end of the DNA better; the J call may be wrong. From germline, CDR1 is DFQATT and CDR2 SNEGSKA (reference sequence). The CDR3 covers 16 residues.

With respect to this clonotype: The junction differs from germline at one of its ends, possibly a read error. The chain recombines TRBV5-6 with TRBJ2-5; D perhaps matches TRBD1 (5 bases). Germline-derived CDR1 and CDR2 are SGHDT and YYEEEE. CDR3 length: 11 amino acids. Here the CDR3 reads CASSLQGPHHF. The CDR3 DNA reads TGTGCCAGCAGCTTGCAGGGTCCCCACCACTTC.

This clonotype was observed once. The J gene is TRBJ1-3, the V gene TRBV12-5; TRBD1 aligns across 10 bases. The V segment lost 1 base and the J segment 6 bases; nucleotides outside the gene matches: 0. The CDR3 covers 14 residues. Germline V gives CDR1 LGHNT, CDR2 FRNRAP. CDR3 sequence reads: CASGLGQGANTIYF. The CDR3 DNA is TGTGCTAGTGGTTTGGGACAGGGGGCAAACACCATATATTTT.

Concerning this clonotype itself: One base away lies a much larger clone, so this may be a sequencing read error. The chain uses TRBV19 and TRBJ2-4, with a tentative D call TRBD2 (5 bases). Germline assignment: CDR1 LNHDA and CDR2 SQIVND (reference sequence). The CDR3 length is 15 residues. The CDR3 here is CASSIAKLAKNIQHF. As DNA, the CDR3 is TGTGCCAGTAGTATCGCGAAGCTAGCCAAAAACATTCAGCACTTC.